These 15 T cell receptor beta chains came from one sample sequenced in a study of spatial heterogeneity in lung cancer. TCRdb reanalysed the 5' RACE reads using MiXCR and keeps one entry per CDR3 protein. The data show tens of thousands of distinct CDR3 sequences, around 5.2% seen once. Time point in this sample: sample taken at primary tumor resection. Whole RNA was taken from tumor, nontumor lung or frozen PBMC; it was then sequenced unsorted. Sequenced here: PBMCs, sampled at surgery. The receptors here all came from a female donor with early-stage non-small cell lung cancer.

This clonotype was counted many times. The chain employs TRBV20-1 and TRBJ2-3; D possibly corresponds to TRBD2 (7 bases). V was clipped by 6 bases and J by 1 base, with 20 bases between them. Looked up from germline, CDR1 is DFQATT and CDR2 is SNEGSKA (reference sequence). The CDR3 runs 16 residues. CDR3: CSAPRGGGGGTDTQYF. CDR3 nucleotide sequence: TGCAGTGCCCCGAGGGGGGGAGGAGGAGGCACAGATACGCAGTATTTT.

There are a few counts of this clonotype. The V and J genes are TRBV5-1 and TRBJ2-5; D call uncertain. The V gene's germline CDR1 is SGHRS and CDR2 YFSETQ. V dropped 0 bases and J dropped 5 bases, with 8 bases sitting between them. This CDR3 region has 13 residues. This CDR3 reads CASSLGGYETQYF. Here the CDR3 DNA reads TGCGCCAGCAGCTTGGGTGGGTATGAGACCCAGTACTTC.

The chain combines TRBV7-9 with TRBJ2-3; D perhaps matches TRBD1 (6 bases). V lost 5 bases to trimming and J lost 3 bases, with 15 bases between them. The V gene's germline CDR1 is SEHNR and CDR2 FQNEAQ (reference sequence). CDR3 length: 15 residues. The CDR3 is CASSRGGMVTDTQYF. In DNA, the CDR3 is TGTGCCAGCAGCCGAGGGGGAATGGTTACAGATACGCAGTATTTT.

This clonotype was recorded a few times. The CDR3: CASSTGGSGYEQYF. CDR3 nucleotide sequence: TGTGCCAGCAGCACCGGAGGGAGCGGCTACGAGCAGTACTTC. The chain has TRBV13 and TRBJ2-7; TRBD2 might be the D (6 bases). V lost 5 bases and J lost 3, with 14 bases in between. CDR1 is PRHDT and CDR2 is FYEKMQ in the germline V gene (reference sequence). CDR3 length: 14 amino acids.

This clonotype was seen repeatedly, ten times or more. This chain joins TRBV7-2 and TRBJ2-1; tentative D call: TRBD1 (5 bases). Germline CDR1 SGHTA, CDR2 FQGNSA. The CDR3 spans 15 residues. Between the trimmed V and J ends, which lost 5 bases and 7 bases, there was a span of 18 bases. CDR3 region: CASSPGRAGKNEQFF. The CDR3 DNA follows: TGTGCCAGCAGCCCGGGTCGGGCAGGGAAAAATGAGCAGTTCTTC. Drawing the rest from reference TRBV7-2 and TRBJ2-1, the complete variable domain is GAGVSQSPSNKVTEKGKDVELRCDPISGHTALYWYRQSLGQGLEFLIYFQGNSAPDKSGLPSDRFSAERTGGSVSTLTIQRTQQEDSAVYLCASSPGRAGKNEQFFGPGTRLTVL.

This clonotype has ten or more counts. The chain has TRBV7-2 and TRBJ2-1; 12 nucleotides match TRBD2. CDR1 and CDR2 (germline): SGHTA, FQGNSA. V lost 4 bases, J lost 5 bases, and 3 bases stayed unmatched. CDR3 length: 15 residues. The CDR3 reads CASSSTSGSHNEQFF. The DNA of the CDR3 is TGTGCCAGCAGCTCGACTAGCGGGAGCCACAATGAGCAGTTCTTC.

This clonotype was recorded many times. The gene calls are TRBV4-3 and TRBJ1-5; the D is unclear. The CDR3 runs 14 residues. Germline V gene lookup returns CDR1 LGHNA and CDR2 YSLEER. Trimming removed 1 base from V and 2 bases from J, with 6 bases in between. CDR3 nucleotides: TGCGCCAGCAGCCAAGGTATCGGCAATCAGCCCCAGCATTTT. This encodes CASSQGIGNQPQHF.

There are many counts of this clonotype. V and J are TRBV7-6 and TRBJ2-5; maybe TRBD1 (6 bases). The ends were cut back, 5 bases at V and 1 base at J, with 11 bases in the middle. The CDR3 covers 14 residues. CDR1 and CDR2 (germline): SGHVS, FNYEAQ. The chain's CDR3 is CASSVSTGQETQYF. CDR3 DNA sequence: TGTGCCAGCAGCGTTTCGACAGGCCAAGAGACCCAGTACTTC.

This clonotype was recorded at least ten times. This chain links TRBV27 with TRBJ2-2; no clear D gene. The CDR3 sequence is 13 residues long. V lost 2 bases and J 6 bases, leaving 7 bases between the germline ends. Germline values: CDR1 MNHEY, CDR2 SMNVEV (reference sequence). This CDR3 reads CASSLIRAGELFF. The CDR3 DNA follows: TGTGCCAGCAGTTTAATAAGGGCCGGGGAGCTGTTTTTT.

In its sample, this clonotype was seen many times. The chain recombines TRBV5-6 with TRBJ2-6, with unresolved D. With 0 bases removed from V and 0 bases from J, the gap between germline ends came to 4 bases. Germline loops: CDR1 SGHDT, CDR2 YYEEEE. The CDR3 covers 15 residues. The chain's CDR3 is CASSLGVSGANVLTF. As DNA, the CDR3 is TGTGCCAGCAGCTTGGGTGTCTCTGGGGCCAACGTCCTGACTTTC.

This clonotype was observed at least ten times. The chain couples TRBV29-1 to TRBJ2-5; D gene ambiguous. Per the germline V gene, CDR1 is SQVTM and CDR2 is ANQGSEA. The CDR3 loop spans 12 amino acids. V lost 7 bases to trimming and J lost 1 base, with 10 bases between them. CDR3 sequence: CSAADPQETQYF. The CDR3 nucleotides are TGCAGCGCCGCAGACCCCCAAGAGACCCAGTACTTC.

This clonotype showed up many times. V is TRBV11-3 and J is TRBJ2-7; unclear D gene. The germline V and J ends were trimmed by 6 bases and 1 base, with 10 bases remaining between them. CDR1 and CDR2 (germline): SGHNT, YENEEA. This CDR3 spans 13 amino acids. CDR3: CASSLTASYEQYF. The CDR3 DNA is TGTGCCAGCAGTTTGACTGCTTCCTACGAGCAGTACTTC.

This clonotype was detected only a few times. The V call is TRBV4-1, the J call TRBJ1-3; maybe TRBD1 (5 bases). The ends were cut back, 4 bases at V and 0 bases at J, with 10 bases in the middle. The germline V gene encodes CDR1 MGHRA and CDR2 YSYEKL. The CDR3 has 15 amino acids. The CDR3 loop is CASSLGASSGNTIYF. Here the CDR3 DNA reads TGCGCCAGCAGCCTAGGGGCGAGCTCTGGAAACACCATATATTTT.

V gene TRBV7-9 combines with J gene TRBJ2-3; D gene ambiguous. Germline CDR1 SEHNR, CDR2 FQNEAQ (reference sequence). V was cut by 6 bases and J by 11 bases, with 15 bases left in between. The CDR3 spans 12 residues. The CDR3 DNA reads as TGTGCCAGCAGTCTAATGGGGATCGGGCAGTATTTT. This sequence encodes CASSLMGIGQYF.

This clonotype occurred a few times. This rearrangement joins TRBV4-1 to TRBJ2-5; the match to TRBD2 covers 11 bases. This CDR3 is 15 amino acids long. Germline CDR1 reads MGHRA; CDR2 reads YSYEKL. V was pared by 3 bases and J by 3 bases, with 3 bases of the junction left unmatched. CDR3 nucleotides: TGCGCCAGCAGCCACCTTAGCGGGGGGGAAGAGACCCAGTACTTC. This translates into CASSHLSGGEETQYF.